These 22 T cell receptor beta chains share one sample of origin, sequenced in a study of blood T cells in healthy people across ages. A second roughly 6 to 11 cycle PCR used barcoded and J-beta primers. TCRdb reanalysed the 5' RACE reads using MiXCR and keeps one entry per CDR3 protein. The sample yields about 1,000,000 distinct CDR3 sequences, 45% seen once. Sequenced: blood. These TCRs come from a woman in her sixties in good health.

There are a few counts of this clonotype. The J gene is TRBJ2-2, the V gene TRBV6-2 or TRBV6-3; D is undetermined. The CDR3 is 14 amino acids. The V and J ends lost 0 bases and 7 bases respectively, with 9 bases between them. The germline V gene has CDR1 MNHEY and CDR2 SVGEGT. CDR3 in amino acids: CASSYSALGGELFF. The DNA for the CDR3 is TGTGCCAGCAGTTACTCCGCCTTAGGCGGGGAGCTGTTTTTT.

This clonotype was seen a handful of times. CDR3 in DNA: TGTGCCAGCAGCTTCCTCCGACTAGCGGGAGTTAATGATACGCAGTATTTT. It encodes CASSFLRLAGVNDTQYF. The rearrangement links TRBV7-9 to TRBJ2-3, with TRBD2 matching over 12 bases. The germline V gene has CDR1 SEHNR and CDR2 FQNEAQ (reference sequence). V was clipped by 3 bases and J by 6 bases; unmatched bases: 10. CDR3 length: 17 amino acids.

The CDR3 is CASSDPWLANEKLFF. For the CDR3, the DNA is TGTGCCAGCAGCGATCCGTGGTTAGCGAATGAAAAACTGTTTTTT. The gene calls are TRBV21-1 and TRBJ1-4. TRBV21-1 is a known pseudogene. The CDR3 consists of 15 residues.

This clonotype was recorded a few times. The chain carries TRBV13 and TRBJ2-7; D perhaps matches TRBD1 (5 bases). The CDR3 sequence is 15 residues long. The V and J ends lost 4 bases and 1 base respectively, with 14 bases between them. Germline CDR1 and CDR2: PRHDT and FYEKMQ (reference sequence). The CDR3 reads CASSSSQDTSYEQYF. The CDR3 nucleotides read TGTGCCAGCAGCTCCTCGCAGGACACATCCTACGAGCAGTACTTC.

This chain uses TRBV13 with TRBJ2-4; D is possibly TRBD1 or TRBD2 (6 bases each). The DNA matches TRBJ2-7 better at its end, which makes the J call doubtful. Germline V gives CDR1 PRHDT, CDR2 FYEKMQ (reference sequence). The CDR3 runs to 15 residues. The CDR3 here is CASSLGGITPYEQYF. In DNA, the CDR3 is TGTGCCAGCAGCTTGGGGGGCATTACCCCTTACGAGCAGTACTTC.

V is TRBV29-1 and J is TRBJ2-7, with D hard to call. The length of the CDR3 is 16 residues. Trimming shortened V by 0 bases and J by 4 bases, and 19 bases separated the two germline ends. Germline values: CDR1 SQVTM, CDR2 ANQGSEA. CDR3 sequence reads: CSVEDPDDRTPYEQYF. The CDR3 DNA reads TGCAGCGTTGAAGACCCAGACGATAGGACCCCTTACGAGCAGTACTTC.

This chain joins TRBV2 and TRBJ1-4; D is unclear. Germline lookup yields CDR1 SNHLY and CDR2 FYNNEI. Trimming cost V 10 bases and J 4 bases, with 7 bases left between them. CDR3 size: 11 residues. The CDR3 is CATRSNEKLFF. CDR3 coding DNA: TGTGCCACCAGGAGTAATGAAAAACTGTTTTTT.

About this clonotype: This may stem from a read error, because a much larger clone lies one nucleotide away. The chain employs TRBV29-1 and TRBJ2-4; 11 positions match TRBD1. The J call may be incorrect, as the DNA end agrees better with TRBJ2-7. Germline loops: CDR1 SQVTM, CDR2 ANQGSEA. The CDR3 is 14 amino acids. CDR3 DNA sequence: TGCAGCGTACGTGGACAGGGGGCTCCCTACGAGCAGTACTTC. Encoded protein: CSVRGQGAPYEQYF.

The rearrangement links TRBV12-3 or TRBV12-4 to TRBJ2-1, with 13 nucleotides matching TRBD2. The CDR3 runs 14 residues. The trim removed 4 bases at V and 9 bases at J, leaving 3 bases unmatched. The CDR3 sequence: CASSWTSGSCEQFF. Here the CDR3 DNA reads TGTGCCAGCAGTTGGACTAGCGGGAGCTGTGAGCAGTTCTTC.

The chain carries TRBV28 and TRBJ1-1; perhaps TRBD1 as D (5 bases). V lost 3 bases and J 2 bases, leaving 10 bases between the germline ends. The CDR3 length is 14 residues. Germline CDR1 MDHEN, CDR2 SYDVKM. CDR3 sequence: CASSLGHGNTEAFF. CDR3 coding DNA: TGTGCCAGCAGTTTGGGGCACGGTAACACTGAAGCTTTCTTT.

The chain uses TRBV5-6 and TRBJ2-1; the match to TRBD2 covers 8 bases. V lost 0 bases, J lost 5 bases, and 10 bases stayed unmatched. The CDR3 extends over 17 amino acids. CDR1 is SGHDT, CDR2 YYEEEE, per germline. CDR3 residues: CASSLDLGREPNNEQFF. The CDR3 DNA is TGTGCCAGCAGCTTGGATCTCGGGAGGGAGCCTAACAATGAGCAGTTCTTC.

The J gene is TRBJ1-2, the V gene TRBV20-1, with D possibly matching TRBD1 (5 bases). The CDR3 is 11 residues long. Germline CDR1 is DFQATT and CDR2 is SNEGSKA (reference sequence). The V end lost 8 bases, the J end lost 6 bases, and 13 bases lay between the germline ends. CDR3 nucleotide sequence: TGCAGTCCCACGGGGGGTGATGGCTACACCTTC. Its protein is CSPTGGDGYTF.

The chain links TRBV6-6 to TRBJ1-4; D unclear. This CDR3 is built from 15 residues. V lost 6 bases to trimming and J lost 3 bases, with 14 bases between them. CDR1 MNHNY and CDR2 SVGAGI come from the germline V gene (reference sequence). DNA for the CDR3: TGTGCCAGCAGCCCCACCCTGCATTCTAATGAAAAACTGTTTTTT. It codes for CASSPTLHSNEKLFF.

The chain has TRBV20-1 and TRBJ2-5; D is possibly TRBD1 (6 bases). The J call may be faulty, since TRBJ2-7 better matches the DNA end. Germline CDR1 reads DFQATT; CDR2 reads SNEGSKA (reference sequence). The CDR3 runs to 17 residues. CDR3 residues: CSARERQVVSHSYEQYF. The CDR3 DNA follows: TGCAGTGCTAGAGAGAGACAGGTAGTCTCCCATAGTTACGAGCAGTACTTC.

The rearrangement joins TRBV20-1 to TRBJ2-1; perhaps TRBD1 as D (5 bases). The CDR3 runs to 14 residues. Germline assignment: CDR1 DFQATT and CDR2 SNEGSKA (reference sequence). V lost 0 bases to trimming and J lost 8 bases, with 14 bases between them. The DNA for the CDR3 is TGCAGTGCTAGAGAACAGGCTTTTTACGATGAGCAGTTCTTC. This encodes CSAREQAFYDEQFF.

Concerning this clonotype: This may be a read error: a much more frequent sequence differs by one nucleotide. This chain uses TRBV9 with TRBJ1-5; D remains ambiguous. The CDR3 totals 14 residues. Germline assignment: CDR1 SGDLS and CDR2 YYNGEE. V was trimmed by 6 bases and J by 1 base, leaving 11 bases between them. CDR3 nucleotide sequence: TGTGCCAGCAATGAGGGAAGGAGCAATCAGCCCCAGCATTTT. Protein product: CASNEGRSNQPQHF.

The rearrangement uses TRBV12-3 or TRBV12-4 and TRBJ2-1; D not certain. The CDR3 covers 12 residues. V dropped 1 base and J dropped 7 bases, with 5 bases sitting between them. In nucleotides, the CDR3 is TGTGCCAGCAGTTTAGTCGCAAATGAGCAGTTCTTC. This translates into CASSLVANEQFF.

On this clonotype itself: This may stem from a read error, because a much larger clone lies one nucleotide away. This rearrangement joins TRBV2 to TRBJ2-3; D unclear. Germline CDR1 and CDR2: SNHLY and FYNNEI. The CDR3 runs 11 residues. In DNA, the CDR3 is TGTACCAGCAGTGAAAGGGATACGCAGTATTTT. Protein: CTSSERDTQYF.

A few counts support this clonotype. V usage is TRBV7-2 and J usage is TRBJ2-3; perhaps TRBD2 as D (6 bases). The V gene lost 3 bases and the J gene lost 0 bases, with 13 bases spanning the gap. The germline gives CDR1 SGHTA, CDR2 FQGNSA. The CDR3 loop spans 16 amino acids. The CDR3 here is CASSLGAGLSTDTQYF. CDR3 nucleotide sequence: TGTGCCAGCAGCTTGGGAGCGGGCCTAAGCACAGATACGCAGTATTTT.

The chain couples TRBV7-6 to TRBJ2-1; 9 bases fit TRBD2. CDR1 and CDR2 from the germline V gene are SGHVS and FNYEAQ. This CDR3 has 17 amino acids. With V trimmed by 1 base and J by 3 bases, 7 bases remained unmatched. This CDR3 is CASSLDRQREVYNEQFF. In DNA, the CDR3 is TGTGCCAGCAGCTTAGACCGCCAGCGGGAGGTCTACAATGAGCAGTTCTTC.

This clonotype was picked up a small number of times. The chain is built from TRBV27 and TRBJ2-1; 7 nucleotides line up with TRBD2. This CDR3 region has 14 residues. Germline V gene data show CDR1 as MNHEY and CDR2 as SMNVEV (reference sequence). V lost 2 bases to trimming and J lost 4 bases; unmatched junction nucleotides: 2. The CDR3 DNA is TGTGCCAGCAGTTTAGAGCGGGATTACAATGAGCAGTTCTTC. Translating it yields CASSLERDYNEQFF.

This clonotype came up a few times. The genes are TRBV5-6 and TRBJ2-3, with 9 bases matching TRBD2. The ends lost 0 bases at V and 2 bases at J; junction bases unmatched: 16. The V gene's germline CDR1 is SGHDT and CDR2 YYEEEE. The CDR3 extends over 20 amino acids. CDR3 in DNA: TGTGCCAGCAGCTTGGTTTCAGGGATCCCGACTAGCGGCAACACAGATACGCAGTATTTT. Translating it yields CASSLVSGIPTSGNTDTQYF.